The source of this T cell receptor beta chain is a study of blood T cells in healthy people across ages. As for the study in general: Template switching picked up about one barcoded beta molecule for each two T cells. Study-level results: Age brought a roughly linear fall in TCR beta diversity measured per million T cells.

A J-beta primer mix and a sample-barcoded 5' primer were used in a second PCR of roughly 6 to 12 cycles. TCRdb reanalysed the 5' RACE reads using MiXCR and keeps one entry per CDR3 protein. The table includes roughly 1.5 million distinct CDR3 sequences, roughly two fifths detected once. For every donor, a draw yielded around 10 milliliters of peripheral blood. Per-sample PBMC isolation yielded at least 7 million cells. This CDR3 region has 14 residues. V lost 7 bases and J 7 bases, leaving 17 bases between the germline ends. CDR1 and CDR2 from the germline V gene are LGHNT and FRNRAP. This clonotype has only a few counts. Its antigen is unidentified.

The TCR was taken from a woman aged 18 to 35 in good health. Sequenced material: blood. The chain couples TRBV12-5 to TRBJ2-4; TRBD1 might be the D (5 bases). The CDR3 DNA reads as TGTGCTAGTGCCCTAATGGGGCAGGAGAACATTCAGTACTTC. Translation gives CASALMGQENIQYF.